This T cell receptor (beta chain) originates from a study of cytomegalovirus exposure and HLA in healthy donors. Turning to the study itself: Roughly 80 million unique TCRs from HLA-typed donors made up an early data release. Overall study findings and caveats: Only CMV serostatus was available as immune exposure information.

This CDR3 has 17 amino acids. The V gene end was trimmed by 8 bases and the J gene end by 0 bases; junction bases not matched to a gene: 15. Germline CDR1 and CDR2: MRHNA and SNTAGT. Amplification used 60 Vbeta primers and 13 Jbeta primers. TCRdb's copy holds only in-frame clones and misses some; the assay was immunoSEQ multiplex PCR. The table includes some 190,000 clones, 80% to 85% detected once. This clone came up once. Its antigen is still unknown. This clonotype originated in a boy aged 2 to 10 in good health and CMV-seronegative. The chain links TRBV6-4 to TRBJ2-7; the match to TRBD2 covers 8 bases. Source material: PBMCs. The CDR3 spells CASGISVLAANSYEQYF. CDR3 sequence (DNA): TGTGCCAGCGGAATCAGTGTACTAGCGGCAAACTCCTACGAGCAGTACTTC.